The 27 T cell receptor beta chains below come from one sample, sequenced in a study of T cell responses to AZD1222 COVID-19 vaccine. The table came from immunoSEQ multiplex PCR; TCRdb's copy has only in-frame clones and leaves some out. The repertoire holds roughly 190,000 clones, with roughly 88% as singletons. Sequenced material: peripheral blood, taken on day 0 of AZD1222 vaccination. The receptors derive from an adult in good health.

The chain is built from TRBV5-1 and TRBJ1-3; no definite D call. Germline V lookup: CDR1 SGHRS, CDR2 YFSETQ. With 3 bases removed from V and 1 base from J, the gap between germline ends came to 8 bases. The CDR3 consists of 14 residues. The DNA of the CDR3 is TGCGCCAGCAGCTCCGGTTCTTCTGGAAACACCATATATTTT. Protein: CASSSGSSGNTIYF.

The rearrangement joins TRBV5-4 to TRBJ1-4; a possible D gene is TRBD1 (5 bases). The CDR3 is 15 residues long. Germline CDR1 and CDR2: SGHNT and YYREEE (reference sequence). V shed 4 bases and J shed 3 bases, with 13 bases lying between them. CDR3 bases: TGTGCCAGCAGCGACGAGCGGGGCTCTAATGAAAAACTGTTTTTT. It encodes CASSDERGSNEKLFF.

This clone appeared once. The chain combines TRBV4-2 with TRBJ2-3; 11 bases match TRBD2. Looked up from germline, CDR1 is LGHNA and CDR2 is YNFKEQ. This CDR3 is 17 amino acids long. Trimming took 3 bases from V and 0 from J; bases not matched to a gene: 5. CDR3 nucleotide sequence: TGTGCCAGCAGCCATCTCCTAGCGGGGGGTAGCACAGATACGCAGTATTTT. Translating gives CASSHLLAGGSTDTQYF.

This rearrangement joins TRBV14 to TRBJ1-6, with TRBD1 as a possible D gene (5 bases). The CDR3 covers 15 residues. V was trimmed by 1 base and J by 10 bases, leaving 14 bases between them. Germline V CDR1 and CDR2: SGHDN, FVKESK. CDR3 in DNA: TGTGCCAGCAGCCAAGTTGGGTCAGGGAACTCACCCCTCCACTTT. Translating gives CASSQVGSGNSPLHF.

This chain connects TRBV27 to TRBJ1-1; possible D gene TRBD1, 6 bases. Germline lookup yields CDR1 MNHEY and CDR2 SMNVEV (reference sequence). Trimming stripped 1 base from V and 1 base from J, with 10 bases between. This CDR3 is built from 15 residues. CDR3 sequence reads: CASSLFPGANTEAFF. Here the CDR3 DNA reads TGTGCCAGCAGTTTATTTCCAGGGGCGAACACTGAAGCTTTCTTT.

The chain uses TRBV5-1 and TRBJ1-2; unclear D gene. Trimming took off 1 base at V and 0 bases at J, with 10 bases between the two ends. The CDR3 length is 15 residues. Germline CDR1 reads SGHRS; CDR2 reads YFSETQ. CDR3 loop: CASSLSAGANYGYTF. DNA of the CDR3: TGCGCCAGCAGCTTGTCGGCAGGAGCTAACTATGGCTACACCTTC.

The chain carries TRBV15 and TRBJ2-5; possible D gene TRBD1, 6 bases. V was trimmed by 0 bases and J by 3 bases, leaving 23 bases between them. The CDR3 is 19 amino acids. Germline CDR1 and CDR2: LNHNV and YYDKDF (reference sequence). This chain's CDR3 is CATSRDGPGANPVKETQYF. In DNA form, the CDR3 reads TGTGCCACCAGCAGAGATGGCCCAGGGGCCAACCCAGTAAAAGAGACCCAGTACTTC.

This sequence joins TRBV12-5 and TRBJ2-7; possible D gene TRBD2, 6 bases. Germline V gives CDR1 LGHNT, CDR2 FRNRAP. This CDR3 has 16 residues. The V end was cut by 4 bases, the J end by 1 base, with 17 bases between. The CDR3 protein is CASGSYPGEWSYEQYF. CDR3 in DNA: TGTGCTAGTGGTTCCTATCCGGGGGAATGGTCCTACGAGCAGTACTTC.

A single count supports this clone. The CDR3 protein is CASSLQGGYGYTF. The CDR3 DNA sequence: TGTGCCAGCAGTTTACAGGGAGGCTATGGCTACACCTTC. The J gene is TRBJ1-2, the V gene TRBV12-3 or TRBV12-4; D is possibly TRBD1 (5 bases). The ends were cut back, 2 bases at V and 4 bases at J, with 8 bases in the middle. This CDR3 has 13 residues.

The V call is TRBV6-4, the J call TRBJ1-2; D gene unclear. Germline V gives CDR1 MRHNA, CDR2 SNTAGT. This CDR3 comprises 11 residues. Trimming pared 4 bases from V and 14 bases from J, leaving 14 bases between. Here the CDR3 reads CASSAGRVWTF. CDR3 coding DNA: TGTGCCAGCAGTGCGGGCCGGGTGTGGACCTTC.

The chain combines TRBV4-3 with TRBJ2-3; D gene unclear. From germline, CDR1 is LGHNA and CDR2 YSLEER. V was clipped by 0 bases and J by 5 bases, with 6 bases between them. The length of the CDR3 is 13 residues. The CDR3 is CASSQDVRDTQYF. The DNA for the CDR3 is TGCGCCAGCAGCCAAGATGTGAGAGATACGCAGTATTTT.

The chain uses TRBV7-9 and TRBJ2-7; possibly TRBD1 or TRBD2 for D (6 bases each). Per the germline V gene, CDR1 is SEHNR and CDR2 is FQNEAQ (reference sequence). This CDR3 is 14 amino acids long. Trimming pared 4 bases from V and 5 bases from J, leaving 15 bases between. CDR3 coding DNA: TGTGCCAGCAGCTCCCCCAACAGGGAGGACGAGCAGTACTTC. Amino acid sequence: CASSSPNREDEQYF. Full variable domain (outside the CDR3, taken from reference TRBV7-9 and TRBJ2-7): DTGVSQNPRHKITKRGQNVTFRCDPISEHNRLYWYRQTLGQGPEFLTYFQNEAQLEKSRLLSDRFSAERPKGSFSTLEIQRTEQGDSAMYLCASSSPNREDEQYFGPGTRLTVT.

This chain links TRBV5-6 with TRBJ2-3, with D possibly TRBD2 on 6 matching bases. The CDR3 length is 11 residues. The V gene lost 4 bases and the J gene lost 6 bases, with 6 bases spanning the gap. Per the germline V gene, CDR1 is SGHDT and CDR2 is YYEEEE. The CDR3 here is CASSRGDTQYF. CDR3 DNA: TGTGCCAGCAGCCGGGGGGATACGCAGTATTTT.

The J gene is TRBJ1-2, the V gene TRBV5-1; unclear D gene. From germline, CDR1 is SGHRS and CDR2 YFSETQ. V was shortened by 0 bases and J by 5 bases, with 23 bases between the two germline ends. This CDR3 comprises 18 residues. The CDR3 nucleotides are TGCGCCAGCAGCTTGGGACTGTCGGGCGGAGGTTCCCTTTATGGCTACACCTTC. Translating it yields CASSLGLSGGGSLYGYTF.

The chain uses TRBV27 and TRBJ2-4; 13 bases are shared with TRBD2. Germline CDR1 is MNHEY and CDR2 is SMNVEV (reference sequence). This CDR3 is built from 16 residues. Trimming removed 8 bases from V and 8 bases from J; junction bases left unmatched: 12. For the CDR3, the DNA is TGTGCCAGCGGTCGCCGACTAGCGGGAGGTGGGGACATTCAGTACTTC. It specifies CASGRRLAGGGDIQYF.

Points on this clone: A read error may produce the germline difference seen at one junction end. The chain uses TRBV6-1 and TRBJ1-3; D is undetermined. This CDR3 contains 12 residues. The germline V gene has CDR1 MNHNS and CDR2 SASEGT. CDR3 DNA: TGTGCCAGCAGTGACCCTTCTATCCCATCTATTTTT. Encoded protein: CASSDPSIPSIF.

The rearrangement links TRBV13 to TRBJ2-1; D is possibly TRBD2 (5 bases). The germline CDR1 and CDR2 sequences are PRHDT and FYEKMQ (reference sequence). The V gene lost 5 bases and the J gene lost 5 bases, with 16 bases spanning the gap. The CDR3 runs to 15 residues. The CDR3 DNA reads TGTGCCAGCAGCCAGAGGGCCCCCCCCGACAATGAGCAGTTCTTC. It translates to CASSQRAPPDNEQFF. Using reference TRBV13 and TRBJ2-1 for the parts outside the CDR3, the full variable domain is AAGVIQSPRHLIKEKRETATLKCYPIPRHDTVYWYQQGPGQDPQFLISFYEKMQSDKGSIPDRFSAQQFSDYHSELNMSSLELGDSALYFCASSQRAPPDNEQFFGPGTRLTVL.

The chain joins TRBV28 to TRBJ1-1; D is unclear. The V and J ends lost 2 bases and 1 base respectively, with 14 bases between them. This CDR3 is 16 amino acids long. Germline CDR1 and CDR2: MDHEN and SYDVKM. The CDR3 DNA follows: TGTGCCAGCAGTTTACTTCCCGGCAGCGGGAACACTGAAGCTTTCTTT. The encoded protein is CASSLLPGSGNTEAFF.

The chain uses TRBV19 and TRBJ2-7; D remains ambiguous. The CDR3 is 13 amino acids. The germline V and J ends were trimmed by 6 bases and 8 bases, with 17 bases remaining between them. CDR1 is LNHDA, CDR2 SQIVND, per germline (reference sequence). The CDR3 DNA sequence: TGTGCCAGTAGCTCGGTTTCGGATACACAGCAGTACTTC. Translation: CASSSVSDTQQYF.

The chain recombines TRBV15 with TRBJ2-4, with 9 bases matching TRBD2. This CDR3 contains 17 residues. V shed 0 bases, J shed 2 bases, and the junction held 5 bases outside the gene matches. Germline values: CDR1 LNHNV, CDR2 YYDKDF (reference sequence). The CDR3 DNA reads TGTGCCACCAGCAGAGAGGTTAGCGGGGGCCCCAAAAACATTCAGTACTTC. It yields the protein CATSREVSGGPKNIQYF. The whole variable domain, filled in from reference TRBV15 and TRBJ2-4, reads DAMVIQNPRYQVTQFGKPVTLSCSQTLNHNVMYWYQQKSSQAPKLLFHYYDKDFNNEADTPDNFQSRRPNTSFCFLDIRSPGLGDTAMYLCATSREVSGGPKNIQYFGAGTRLSVL.

The chain links TRBV12-3 or TRBV12-4 to TRBJ2-7, with a tentative D call TRBD2 (5 bases). The CDR3 has 13 residues. V dropped 2 bases and J dropped 3 bases, with 8 bases sitting between them. The CDR3 sequence: CASSLTRRYEQYF. The CDR3 DNA reads as TGTGCCAGCAGTTTAACTAGACGCTACGAGCAGTACTTC.

This chain links TRBV4-2 with TRBJ2-7, with D perhaps matching TRBD1 (5 bases). Between the trimmed V and J ends, which lost 1 base and 4 bases, there was a span of 8 bases. The length of the CDR3 is 13 residues. Germline CDR1 LGHNA, CDR2 YNFKEQ. The CDR3 coding sequence is TGTGCCAGCAGCCAAGGCAGGGCTTACGAGCAGTACTTC. It is translated as CASSQGRAYEQYF.

V gene TRBV19 combines with J gene TRBJ2-7; 10 nucleotides align to TRBD1. This CDR3 is 15 amino acids long. Germline V gives CDR1 LNHDA, CDR2 SQIVND (reference sequence). Germline trimming cut 4 bases from V and 3 bases from J; bases unmatched to any gene: 6. The CDR3 DNA reads as TGTGCCAGTAGTACGGGACAGGGGACTTACTACGAGCAGTACTTC. This translates into CASSTGQGTYYEQYF.

As regards this clone: Other DNA sequences in the sample encode the same CDR3. V usage is TRBV12-3 or TRBV12-4 and J usage is TRBJ1-1; D unclear. The CDR3 contains 11 residues. V was pared by 3 bases and J by 5 bases, with 4 bases between. CDR3 amino acids: CASSFGTEAFF. CDR3 in DNA: TGTGCCAGCAGTTTCGGTACTGAAGCTTTCTTT.

This clone showed up just a few times. The rearrangement links TRBV27 to TRBJ2-7, with TRBD1 as a possible D gene (5 bases). The CDR3 consists of 14 residues. Germline V lookup: CDR1 MNHEY, CDR2 SMNVEV (reference sequence). V dropped 6 bases and J dropped 4 bases, with 16 bases sitting between them. The CDR3 region is CASSPKDHRYEQYF. DNA for the CDR3: TGTGCCAGCAGCCCTAAGGACCACAGGTACGAGCAGTACTTC.

This clone was detected once. The chain carries TRBV5-4 and TRBJ2-7; TRBD2 aligns across 11 bases. The CDR3 sequence is 16 residues long. The trim removed 4 bases at V and 0 bases at J, leaving 6 bases unmatched. Germline assignment: CDR1 SGHNT and CDR2 YYREEE (reference sequence). The CDR3 DNA follows: TGTGCCAGCAGCCACCCAACTAGCGGGAGCTCCTACGAGCAGTACTTC. Protein product: CASSHPTSGSSYEQYF. The full variable domain, its missing parts supplied by reference TRBV5-4 and TRBJ2-7, is ETGVTQSPTHLIKTRGQQVTLRCSSQSGHNTVSWYQQALGQGPQFIFQYYREEENGRGNFPPRFSGLQFPNYSSELNVNALELDDSALYLCASSHPTSGSSYEQYFGPGTRLTVT.

V and J are TRBV27 and TRBJ1-2; D is ambiguous. The CDR3 spans 13 residues. V was trimmed by 5 bases and J by 2 bases, leaving 9 bases between them. The V gene's germline CDR1 is MNHEY and CDR2 SMNVEV (reference sequence). In DNA form, the CDR3 reads TGTGCCAGCAGTCTCGACCGGAACTATGGCTACACCTTC. Protein product: CASSLDRNYGYTF.